The 17 T cell receptor beta chains below all came from one sample that was sequenced in a study of OX40 agonist ivuxolimab in advanced cancers. The table came from immunoSEQ multiplex PCR; TCRdb's copy has only in-frame clones and leaves some out. Among approximately 70,000 clones listed, about 89% were seen once. Sample: CD4+ or CD8+ T cells sorted from blood, taken in a trial of the OX40 agonist ivuxolimab. These receptors were obtained from an adult with an advanced solid tumor such as melanoma, head and neck, liver or kidney cancer.

Only one count was recorded for this clone. The chain joins TRBV9 to TRBJ2-7; D not resolved. Germline assignment: CDR1 SGDLS and CDR2 YYNGEE. The CDR3 loop spans 16 amino acids. With 0 bases removed from V and 0 bases from J, the gap between germline ends came to 13 bases. In DNA form, the CDR3 reads TGTGCCAGCAGCGTAGGCGACACCCCGAGCTCCTACGAGCAGTACTTC. Amino acids: CASSVGDTPSSYEQYF.

The V call is TRBV27, the J call TRBJ2-1; 11 nucleotides align to TRBD2. The CDR3 covers 15 residues. Germline V gives CDR1 MNHEY, CDR2 SMNVEV (reference sequence). V dropped 2 bases and J dropped 6; count of bases not matched to a gene: 3. DNA for the CDR3: TGTGCCAGCAGTTTAGGGACTAGCGGAGTCAATGAGCAGTTCTTC. Amino acids: CASSLGTSGVNEQFF.

The chain is built from TRBV7-8 and TRBJ2-5; maybe TRBD1 (6 bases). Germline loops: CDR1 SGHVS, CDR2 FQNEAQ. This CDR3 contains 17 residues. Trimming took off 1 base at V and 0 bases at J, with 15 bases between the two ends. This CDR3 reads CASSLGQDGGDQETQYF. Written as DNA, the CDR3 is TGTGCCAGCAGCTTAGGACAGGATGGTGGGGACCAAGAGACCCAGTACTTC.

The chain recombines TRBV5-6 with TRBJ1-5, with D maybe TRBD1 (5 bases). This CDR3 spans 12 amino acids. V gave up 0 bases and J gave up 9 bases, with 7 bases separating them. Looked up from germline, CDR1 is SGHDT and CDR2 is YYEEEE. The DNA of the CDR3 is TGTGCCAGCAGCTTGGGGGGCGCGCCCCAGCATTTT. Translated: CASSLGGAPQHF.

The V and J genes are TRBV13 and TRBJ1-2; D is unclear. CDR1 PRHDT and CDR2 FYEKMQ come from the germline V gene (reference sequence). Trimming took 1 base from V and 8 from J, leaving 11 bases between them. This CDR3 comprises 13 residues. The CDR3 DNA sequence: TGTGCCAGCAGCTTAGAGGGTACGTGGGGCTACACCTTC. Translating gives CASSLEGTWGYTF.

This clone was seen once. CDR3 nucleotide sequence: TGTGCCAGCAGCCAAGACACAGGGTCGAACACTGAAGCTTTCTTT. This codes for CASSQDTGSNTEAFF. The genes are TRBV14 and TRBJ1-1, with a weak D call TRBD1 (6 bases). V shed 0 bases and J shed 1 base, with 9 bases lying between them. Germline-derived CDR1 and CDR2 are SGHDN and FVKESK. The CDR3 length is 15 residues.

The CDR3 loop is CASTLAGGISEQFF. CDR3 bases: TGTGCCAGTACCCTAGCGGGGGGCATCAGCGAGCAGTTCTTC. The chain couples TRBV19 to TRBJ2-1, with TRBD2 identical over 11 bases. The CDR3 covers 14 residues. V was pared by 7 bases and J by 10 bases, with 9 bases of the junction left unmatched. CDR1 LNHDA and CDR2 SQIVND come from the germline V gene (reference sequence). The whole variable domain, filled in from reference TRBV19 and TRBJ2-1, reads DGGITQSPKYLFRKEGQNVTLSCEQNLNHDAMYWYRQDPGQGLRLIYYSQIVNDFQKGDIAEGYSVSREKKESFPLTVTSAQKNPTAFYLCASTLAGGISEQFFGPGTRLTVL.

This sequence joins TRBV27 and TRBJ2-7; either TRBD1 or TRBD2 may fit D (6 bases each). Trimming took off 5 bases at V and 4 bases at J, with 15 bases between the two ends. The germline CDR1 and CDR2 sequences are MNHEY and SMNVEV (reference sequence). The CDR3 contains 14 residues. The CDR3 protein is CASSKGGGLYEQYF. As DNA, the CDR3 is TGTGCCAGCAGTAAAGGTGGGGGGCTTTACGAGCAGTACTTC.

The chain employs TRBV7-3 and TRBJ1-3; D might be TRBD1 (6 bases). Per the germline V gene, CDR1 is SGHTA and CDR2 is FQGTGA. V shed 2 bases and J shed 0 bases, with 11 bases lying between them. The CDR3 runs to 16 residues. Here the CDR3 reads CASSLPRQDSGNTIYF. CDR3 coding DNA: TGTGCCAGCAGCTTACCAAGACAGGACTCTGGAAACACCATATATTTT.

V is TRBV28 and J is TRBJ2-1; D is perhaps TRBD2 (6 bases). Trimming stripped 7 bases from V and 10 bases from J, with 11 bases between. CDR3 size: 11 residues. Germline V gene sequence: CDR1 MDHEN, CDR2 SYDVKM. CDR3 amino acids: CASTSGGEQFF. CDR3 nucleotide sequence: TGTGCCAGCACCTCAGGAGGGGAGCAGTTCTTC.

The J gene is TRBJ2-2, the V gene TRBV27, with 11 bases fitting TRBD2. Trimming took 1 base from V and 7 from J; bases not matched to a gene: 2. Germline values: CDR1 MNHEY, CDR2 SMNVEV (reference sequence). This CDR3 has 15 amino acids. The CDR3 here is CASSLWGLADGELFF. CDR3 coding DNA: TGTGCCAGCAGTTTATGGGGACTAGCGGACGGGGAGCTGTTTTTT.

V usage is TRBV11-2 and J usage is TRBJ2-4; 7 nucleotides align to TRBD2. The CDR3 runs 16 residues. Germline lookup yields CDR1 SGHAT and CDR2 FQNNGV. The junction had 6 bases not matched to a gene; V was cut back by 3 bases and J by 1 base. CDR3 loop: CASSFTWEGAKNIQYF. CDR3 sequence (DNA): TGTGCCAGCAGCTTCACCTGGGAGGGGGCCAAAAACATTCAGTACTTC.

The CDR3 spells CAISTPDRGREQYF. CDR3 nucleotide sequence: TGTGCCATCAGTACCCCGGACAGGGGGCGTGAGCAGTACTTC. The chain joins TRBV10-3 to TRBJ2-7, with 11 bases that match TRBD1. V was pared by 5 bases and J by 7 bases, with 7 bases of the junction left unmatched. This CDR3 has 14 residues. Germline V gene sequence: CDR1 ENHRY, CDR2 SYGVKD.

The chain is built from TRBV30 and TRBJ2-1; 11 nucleotides line up with TRBD2. This CDR3 has 13 residues. From germline, CDR1 is GTSNPN and CDR2 SVGIG (reference sequence). V lost 4 bases, J lost 8 bases, and 4 bases stayed unmatched. The CDR3, as DNA: TGTGCCTGGACTCCGGGACTAGCGGATGAGCAGTTCTTC. Its protein product is CAWTPGLADEQFF.

This chain uses TRBV5-6 with TRBJ2-3; 14 nucleotides align to TRBD2. The CDR3 totals 16 residues. V lost 0 bases, J lost 3 bases, and 0 bases stayed unmatched. Germline assignment: CDR1 SGHDT and CDR2 YYEEEE. The CDR3 DNA reads TGTGCCAGCAGCTTGGGACTAGCGGGGGGGACAGATACGCAGTATTTT. Residues: CASSLGLAGGTDTQYF.

The J gene is TRBJ2-2, the V gene TRBV11-2, with 7 bases matching TRBD2. V shed 5 bases and J 3 bases; nucleotides not matched to a gene: 9. This CDR3 is built from 16 residues. The germline gives CDR1 SGHAT, CDR2 FQNNGV. The chain's CDR3 is CASSLSGTTDTGELFF. For the CDR3, the DNA is TGTGCCAGCAGCCTTTCCGGGACTACCGACACCGGGGAGCTGTTTTTT. The entire variable domain, with the rest obtained from reference TRBV11-2 and TRBJ2-2, is as follows: EAGVAQSPRYKIIEKRQSVAFWCNPISGHATLYWYQQILGQGPKLLIQFQNNGVVDDSQLPKDRFSAERLKGVDSTLKIQPAKLEDSAVYLCASSLSGTTDTGELFFGEGSRLTVL.

The V gene is TRBV7-9, the J gene TRBJ2-3, with 7 bases lining up with TRBD2. V gave up 5 bases and J gave up 2 bases; unmatched junction bases: 10. The germline gives CDR1 SEHNR, CDR2 FQNEAQ (reference sequence). This CDR3 has 16 residues. CDR3 in DNA: TGTGCCAGCAGCCCCGTGGTAGCGGGTCTCACAGATACGCAGTATTTT. Protein: CASSPVVAGLTDTQYF.